The present TCR beta chain was sequenced within a study of blood T cells in healthy people across ages. This clonotype was counted ten times or more. Its specificity is not known. Germline loops: CDR1 SNHLY, CDR2 FYNNEI. CDR3 length equals 14 residues. The J segment lost 6 bases and the V segment lost 3 bases, leaving 5 bases of the junction unmatched. Findings and caveats of the study: Naive and antigen-experienced cells could not be conclusively compared, given unsorted PBMCs. Diversity estimated from one million T cells was considered an underestimate. Comparison with aged donors showed that long-lived donors had more naive CD4+ cells and higher diversity.

With a J-beta primer mix and a sample-barcoded 5' primer, a second PCR ran 7 to 11 cycles. Via MiXCR, TCRdb re-called the 5' RACE reads, giving one row per CDR3 protein. Of 980,000 or so distinct CDR3 sequences detected, 45% to 50% appear once; the ten largest clones hold roughly 12%. The sequenced sample consisted of blood. This TCR was recovered from a man in his thirties or forties in good health. The rearrangement joins TRBV2 to TRBJ2-3, with 8 bases identical to TRBD2. CDR3: CASSDGLAGDTQYF. The CDR3 bases are TGTGCCAGCAGTGACGGACTAGCTGGGGATACGCAGTATTTT.